Reported below is one T cell receptor beta chain. TCRdb keeps only in-frame clones here, not all; method: immunoSEQ multiplex PCR. The table shows about 100,000 clones, with 94% occurring only once. V dropped 3 bases and J dropped 0 bases, with 8 bases sitting between them. The germline gives CDR1 SGHRS, CDR2 YFSETQ. The CDR3 spans 14 residues. These data belong to a study of siplizumab effects on memory and regulatory T cells. This sequence originates from a human donor in good health. The chain recombines TRBV5-1 with TRBJ2-3; D unresolved. The sequencing sample was made of non-Treg CD4+ T cells sorted from blood. This CDR3 is CASSSLTSTDTQYF. CDR3 DNA: TGCGCCAGCAGCTCACTTACTAGCACAGATACGCAGTATTTT. The full variable domain, in which reference TRBV5-1 and TRBJ2-3 provide the parts outside the CDR3, is KAGVTQTPRYLIKTRGQQVTLSCSPISGHRSVSWYQQTPGQGLQFLFEYFSETQRNKGNFPGRFSGRQFSNSRSEMNVSTLELGDSALYLCASSSLTSTDTQYFGPGTRLTVL.